These 32 T cell receptor beta chains came from one sample sequenced in a study of T cell responses to AZD1222 COVID-19 vaccine. The repertoire was sequenced with immunoSEQ multiplex PCR; TCRdb's copy has only in-frame clones and lacks some. Here the sample spans about 90,000 clones, 88% being singletons. The specimen was peripheral blood, collected on day 0 of AZD1222 vaccination. The receptors shown here come from an adult in good health.

The V call is TRBV20-1, the J call TRBJ2-1, with unresolved D. V gave up 4 bases and J gave up 9 bases, with 7 bases separating them. The CDR3 runs 10 residues. CDR1 and CDR2 (germline): DFQATT, SNEGSKA (reference sequence). The CDR3 coding sequence is TGCAGTGCTATGCGCGGTGAGCAGTTCTTC. As protein: CSAMRGEQFF.

The rearrangement joins TRBV28 to TRBJ1-1; 7 bases match TRBD1. Germline CDR1 and CDR2: MDHEN and SYDVKM. V shed 8 bases and J 7 bases; nucleotides not matched to a gene: 10. CDR3 length: 13 residues. Written as DNA, the CDR3 is TGTGCCAGCGTCACAGGGGCCAGCATTGAAGCTTTCTTT. Its protein product is CASVTGASIEAFF.

The chain has TRBV7-9 and TRBJ1-1; D is unresolved. Germline lookup yields CDR1 SEHNR and CDR2 FQNEAQ (reference sequence). The CDR3 has 13 amino acids. V shed 2 bases and J shed 0 bases, with 4 bases lying between them. In DNA form, the CDR3 reads TGTGCCAGCAGCTTAAAGGTGAACACTGAAGCTTTCTTT. It is translated as CASSLKVNTEAFF.

The chain links TRBV27 to TRBJ1-5; 9 positions match TRBD1. In germline, CDR1 is MNHEY, CDR2 SMNVEV (reference sequence). The J segment lost 3 bases and the V segment lost 8 bases, leaving 11 bases of the junction unmatched. This CDR3 spans 16 amino acids. This CDR3 reads CASPTPGQGHNQPQHF. The CDR3 DNA sequence: TGTGCCAGCCCTACTCCGGGACAGGGCCACAATCAGCCCCAGCATTTT.

The V gene is TRBV5-6, the J gene TRBJ1-4, with TRBD1 matching 7 bases. The length of the CDR3 is 14 residues. Germline V gives CDR1 SGHDT, CDR2 YYEEEE. V dropped 4 bases and J dropped 7; count of bases not matched to a gene: 7. The CDR3 is CASSPTGRGEKLFF. CDR3 bases: TGTGCCAGCAGCCCGACAGGGAGAGGTGAAAAACTGTTTTTT.

This chain links TRBV5-1 with TRBJ2-3; 7 bases are a match to TRBD2. Looked up from germline, CDR1 is SGHRS and CDR2 is YFSETQ. There are 15 residues in the CDR3. The V gene end was trimmed by 0 bases and the J gene end by 5 bases; junction bases not matched to a gene: 6. This CDR3 is CASSLGPGLRDTQYF. The CDR3 region has the DNA TGCGCCAGCAGCTTGGGACCGGGACTACGAGATACGCAGTATTTT.

The chain links TRBV7-8 to TRBJ2-5, with D perhaps matching TRBD1 or TRBD2 (5 bases each). The CDR3 consists of 14 residues. Trimming cost V 4 bases and J 4 bases, with 13 bases left between them. The germline V gene encodes CDR1 SGHVS and CDR2 FQNEAQ. CDR3 DNA: TGTGCCAGCAGCTGGGACCGTAGACGAGAGACCCAGTACTTC. It encodes CASSWDRRRETQYF.

This clone was counted a few times. The V gene is TRBV7-6, the J gene TRBJ1-2, with D maybe TRBD1 (5 bases). This CDR3 has 16 residues. Germline V gene lookup returns CDR1 SGHVS and CDR2 FNYEAQ. Trimming pared 4 bases from V and 3 bases from J, leaving 18 bases between. CDR3 in amino acids: CASSSEPGGGDYGYTF. As DNA, the CDR3 is TGTGCCAGCAGCTCCGAGCCGGGGGGAGGGGACTATGGCTACACCTTC.

The chain joins TRBV24-1 to TRBJ1-1; D remains ambiguous. This CDR3 has 13 residues. Germline assignment: CDR1 KGHDR and CDR2 SFDVKD. V was trimmed by 3 bases and J by 1 base, leaving 5 bases between them. CDR3 nucleotide sequence: TGTGCCACCAGTGATCCCAAGAACACTGAAGCTTTCTTT. Protein: CATSDPKNTEAFF.

The rearrangement joins TRBV5-1 to TRBJ2-1; TRBD2 agrees at 13 bases. V gave up 4 bases and J gave up 9 bases; unmatched junction bases: 10. Germline CDR1 is SGHRS and CDR2 is YFSETQ. This CDR3 is built from 16 residues. CDR3: CASSTGLAGAAGEQFF. CDR3 nucleotides: TGCGCCAGCAGCACCGGACTAGCGGGAGCAGCTGGTGAGCAGTTCTTC.

The J gene is TRBJ2-7, the V gene TRBV6-5; D ambiguous. The CDR3 covers 13 residues. The V gene lost 7 bases and the J gene lost 0 bases, with 10 bases spanning the gap. CDR1 and CDR2 from the germline V gene are MNHEY and SVGAGI. The DNA for the CDR3 is TGTGCCAGCAACCGATTTAGCTCCTACGAGCAGTACTTC. This sequence encodes CASNRFSSYEQYF.

The genes are TRBV2 and TRBJ2-2; D gene uncertain. In germline, CDR1 is SNHLY, CDR2 FYNNEI. Trimming took 6 bases from V and 4 from J, leaving 3 bases between them. The CDR3 spans 11 residues. The CDR3 reads CASRSTGELFF. The CDR3 DNA reads as TGTGCCAGCAGGTCCACCGGGGAGCTGTTTTTT. Drawing the rest from reference TRBV2 and TRBJ2-2, the complete variable domain is EPEVTQTPSHQVTQMGQEVILRCVPISNHLYFYWYRQILGQKVEFLVSFYNNEISEKSEIFDDQFSVERPDGSNFTLKIRSTKLEDSAMYFCASRSTGELFFGEGSRLTVL.

In this sample, this clone turned up a few times. The CDR3 sequence: CASRDNRASYNSPLHF. DNA for the CDR3: TGTGCCAGTCGAGACAACAGGGCCTCCTATAATTCACCCCTCCACTTT. The chain has TRBV19 and TRBJ1-6; weak D call: TRBD1 (6 bases). Germline CDR1 and CDR2: LNHDA and SQIVND (reference sequence). V shed 8 bases and J shed 0 bases, with 14 bases lying between them. This CDR3 region has 16 residues.

This sequence joins TRBV27 and TRBJ1-5; D is perhaps TRBD1 (6 bases). The germline CDR1 and CDR2 sequences are MNHEY and SMNVEV (reference sequence). The CDR3 runs to 14 residues. With 6 bases removed from V and 4 bases from J, the gap between germline ends came to 13 bases. The CDR3 is CASRGPGVNQPQHF. DNA of the CDR3: TGTGCCAGCAGGGGGCCAGGGGTTAATCAGCCCCAGCATTTT.

As for this clone: An end of the junction differs from the germline gene, which may be a read error. The V and J genes are TRBV9 and TRBJ2-5; D is unresolved. In germline, CDR1 is SGDLS, CDR2 YYNGEE. CDR3 size: 14 residues. Here the CDR3 DNA reads TGTGCCAGCAGCGTCGGGCAGGCGCAAGAGGCCCAGTACTTC. It translates to CASSVGQAQEAQYF.

The chain has TRBV7-6 and TRBJ2-1; D may be TRBD2 (7 bases). Trimming stripped 5 bases from V and 5 bases from J, with 22 bases between. The CDR3 is 17 residues long. The germline CDR1 and CDR2 sequences are SGHVS and FNYEAQ. The CDR3 nucleotides are TGTGCCAGCAGCCCGGGGGCGGGAGAAAGAGGTGACAATGAGCAGTTCTTC. Translating gives CASSPGAGERGDNEQFF.

The CDR3 spells CASSPGSLSGNTIYF. Here the CDR3 DNA reads TGTGCCAGCTCACCAGGCAGCCTCTCTGGAAACACCATATATTTT. The chain recombines TRBV18 with TRBJ1-3; D is unclear. The CDR3 covers 15 residues. Trimming cost V 2 bases and J 0 bases, with 8 bases left between them. The germline V gene encodes CDR1 KGHSH and CDR2 LQKENI. Filled out from reference TRBV18 and TRBJ1-3, the complete variable domain reads NAGVMQNPRHLVRRRGQEARLRCSPMKGHSHVYWYRQLPEEGLKFMVYLQKENIIDESGMPKERFSAEFPKEGPSILRIQQVVRGDSAAYFCASSPGSLSGNTIYFGEGSWLTVV.

The chain recombines TRBV6-5 with TRBJ2-1; D may correspond to TRBD1 or TRBD2 (5 bases each). Germline V CDR1 and CDR2: MNHEY, SVGAGI. V gave up 4 bases and J gave up 8 bases, with 21 bases separating them. CDR3 size: 16 residues. Written as DNA, the CDR3 is TGTGCCAGCAGTTTCACAGGACTTCCGGGTAGTGATGAGCAGTTCTTC. It codes for CASSFTGLPGSDEQFF.

This clone was counted between two and nine times. V and J are TRBV5-8 and TRBJ2-7; D gene uncertain. The V gene lost 5 bases and the J gene lost 4 bases, with 13 bases spanning the gap. Germline CDR1 SGHTS, CDR2 YDEGEE. The CDR3 is 13 residues long. CDR3 region: CASSPLKGYEQYF. The CDR3 coding sequence is TGTGCCAGCAGTCCACTGAAGGGTTACGAGCAGTACTTC. Variable domain in full (rest from reference TRBV5-8 and TRBJ2-7): EAGVTQSPTHLIKTRGQQATLRCSPISGHTSVYWYQQALGLGLQFLLWYDEGEERNRGNFPPRFSGRQFPNYSSELNVNALELEDSALYLCASSPLKGYEQYFGPGTRLTVT.

J is TRBJ1-5 and V is TRBV29-1, with 8 bases fitting TRBD1. Germline V lookup: CDR1 SQVTM, CDR2 ANQGSEA. Trimming removed 5 bases from V and 6 bases from J; junction bases left unmatched: 9. This CDR3 has 14 amino acids. The CDR3 sequence is CSVLDRGGVQPQHF. The CDR3 DNA sequence: TGCAGCGTTCTTGACAGGGGTGGAGTTCAGCCCCAGCATTTT.

The chain has TRBV30 and TRBJ2-5; D is uncertain. CDR3 size: 14 residues. Germline V lookup: CDR1 GTSNPN, CDR2 SVGIG (reference sequence). Trimming cost V 2 bases and J 5 bases, with 15 bases left between them. CDR3 sequence reads: CAWSPRQVGETQYF. DNA of the CDR3: TGTGCCTGGAGTCCACGGCAGGTGGGGGAGACCCAGTACTTC.

The gene calls are TRBV27 and TRBJ2-1, with D uncertain. This CDR3 has 14 amino acids. V was cut by 0 bases and J by 3 bases, with 6 bases left in between. Germline CDR1 MNHEY, CDR2 SMNVEV (reference sequence). CDR3 nucleotide sequence: TGTGCCAGCAGTTTATCAGGGTTCTACAATGAGCAGTTCTTC. Encoded protein: CASSLSGFYNEQFF.

This clone appeared a single time. The chain combines TRBV27 with TRBJ1-1; D is possibly TRBD1 (5 bases). In germline, CDR1 is MNHEY, CDR2 SMNVEV (reference sequence). The CDR3 runs to 12 residues. V lost 4 bases, J lost 7 bases, and 10 bases lay in between. The CDR3 nucleotides read TGTGCCAGCAGTTCTACAGGAGATGAAGCTTTCTTT. Its protein is CASSSTGDEAFF.

Only one count was recorded for this clone. The chain links TRBV5-1 to TRBJ2-7; 9 nucleotides align to TRBD2. J lost 2 bases, V lost 5 bases, and 11 bases had no gene match. This CDR3 contains 16 residues. Germline CDR1 and CDR2: SGHRS and YFSETQ. CDR3: CASSSISGSTAYEQYF. CDR3 in DNA: TGCGCCAGCAGTTCTATTAGCGGGAGTACCGCCTACGAGCAGTACTTC.

The chain uses TRBV19 and TRBJ2-5, with no clear D. This CDR3 has 12 amino acids. CDR1 and CDR2 from the germline V gene are LNHDA and SQIVND (reference sequence). Trimming cost V 7 bases and J 4 bases, with 10 bases left between them. The DNA of the CDR3 is TGTGCCAGTACACGGTGGGCAGAGACCCAGTACTTC. Amino acids: CASTRWAETQYF.

V and J are TRBV13 and TRBJ2-1; D gene uncertain. Trimming removed 5 bases from V and 0 bases from J, with 8 bases in between. CDR1 is PRHDT and CDR2 is FYEKMQ in the germline V gene (reference sequence). CDR3 size: 14 residues. The CDR3 loop reads CASSARISYNEQFF. The CDR3 coding sequence is TGTGCCAGCAGCGCCCGGATCTCCTACAATGAGCAGTTCTTC.

The genes are TRBV28 and TRBJ1-6; D remains unclear. The germline CDR1 and CDR2 sequences are MDHEN and SYDVKM. The ends were cut back, 3 bases at V and 15 bases at J, with 6 bases in the middle. The CDR3 is 10 amino acids. In DNA form, the CDR3 reads TGTGCCAGCAGTTTCAGGCGCCTCCACTTT. Its translation is CASSFRRLHF.

The chain recombines TRBV19 with TRBJ2-1; maybe TRBD2 (5 bases). The CDR3 spans 12 residues. The V gene lost 2 bases and the J gene lost 10 bases, with 9 bases spanning the gap. Germline CDR1 and CDR2: LNHDA and SQIVND (reference sequence). The CDR3, as DNA: TGTGCCAGTAGTATATGGGAGAGAGAGCAGTTCTTC. Translation gives CASSIWEREQFF.

This clone was picked up one time. The chain combines TRBV4-2 with TRBJ2-7, with no clear D. Germline assignment: CDR1 LGHNA and CDR2 YNFKEQ. This CDR3 comprises 14 residues. The ends were cut back, 0 bases at V and 1 base at J, with 7 bases in the middle. CDR3 DNA: TGTGCCAGCAGCCAAGAAGAATCGTCCTACGAGCAGTACTTC. Its translation: CASSQEESSYEQYF.

V gene TRBV12-3 or TRBV12-4 combines with J gene TRBJ1-1; D possibly corresponds to TRBD1 (5 bases). The CDR3 runs to 13 residues. Trimming took off 7 bases at V and 3 bases at J, with 12 bases between the two ends. CDR3 DNA sequence: TGTGCCAGCACCCTCTTCAGGGACACTGAAGCTTTCTTT. Its translation is CASTLFRDTEAFF.

The chain carries TRBV10-3 and TRBJ2-7; D perhaps matches TRBD2 (6 bases). V gave up 4 bases and J gave up 4 bases, with 14 bases separating them. Germline lookup yields CDR1 ENHRY and CDR2 SYGVKD. This CDR3 has 14 amino acids. CDR3 in amino acids: CAISVTGERYEQYF. CDR3 bases: TGTGCCATCAGTGTTACGGGAGAGCGGTACGAGCAGTACTTC.

This clone appeared once. The chain has TRBV19 and TRBJ2-2; 10 nucleotides match TRBD1. The junction had 15 bases not matched to a gene; V was cut back by 0 bases and J by 5 bases. CDR3 size: 20 residues. The germline V gene has CDR1 LNHDA and CDR2 SQIVND (reference sequence). Here the CDR3 reads CASSIDRRQDRGRVTGELFF. CDR3 bases: TGTGCCAGTAGTATAGATCGGCGTCAAGACAGGGGGCGCGTGACCGGGGAGCTGTTTTTT. Drawing the rest from reference TRBV19 and TRBJ2-2, the complete variable domain is DGGITQSPKYLFRKEGQNVTLSCEQNLNHDAMYWYRQDPGQGLRLIYYSQIVNDFQKGDIAEGYSVSREKKESFPLTVTSAQKNPTAFYLCASSIDRRQDRGRVTGELFFGEGSRLTVL.